The clone carrying this T cell receptor beta chain was picked up a small number of times. Its antigen is unknown. The sample originates from a study of T cells after yellow fever vaccination. Study conclusions and caveats: Just a small share of clonotypes turned up in the CD4 compartment as well as the CD8 compartment. Compared with primary, the secondary response was weaker and peaked at day 5, not 15. Most clones from primary vaccination resurfaced after the booster (around 97% CD4, approximately 87% CD8).

By 5'RACE template switching, TCR cDNA was produced, with a universal primer site and UMIs added in the process. Via MiXCR, TCRdb re-called the 5' RACE reads, giving one row per CDR3 protein. The table has around 340,000 distinct CDR3 sequences, about an eighth seen once. The TCR sequence derives from a young man who received the YFV17D yellow fever vaccine. Specimen: CD4+ T cells sorted from PBMCs, collected 15 days after the yellow fever booster vaccination.

The CDR3 is CAISPSVVGGTGELFF. The DNA for the CDR3 is TGTGCCATCAGCCCCTCAGTCGTGGGAGGCACCGGGGAGCTGTTTTTT. This chain connects TRBV10-3 to TRBJ2-2, with TRBD2 as a possible D gene (6 bases). Germline V gives CDR1 ENHRY, CDR2 SYGVKD. CDR3 length: 16 residues. The V end was cut by 6 bases, the J end by 4 bases, with 18 bases between.